Sequencing of this T cell receptor (beta chain) was carried out in a study of control samples from healthy donors and cancer patients. The data were produced by immunoSEQ multiplex PCR, yet TCRdb's version contains in-frame clones alone and is incomplete. The table includes fewer than 120,000 clones, around 87% detected once. This sequence was found in a woman aged 55-75 years with lung cancer. The specimen sequenced was PBMCs.

As DNA, the CDR3 is TGCGCCAGCGGGCAGCAAAACCCCCGCTCTGGAAACACCATATATTTT. The encoded protein is CASGQQNPRSGNTIYF. The genes are TRBV10-2 and TRBJ1-3; D remains unclear. Trimming stripped 8 bases from V and 0 bases from J, with 17 bases between. This CDR3 region has 16 residues. From germline, CDR1 is WSHSY and CDR2 SAAADI.